This TCR beta chain was sequenced for a study of technical replicates of blood from four donors. This table comes from immunoSEQ multiplex PCR, and its TCRdb copy is limited to in-frame clones, with some not included. The table records tens of thousands of clones, 87% of them present only once. Germline trimming cut 4 bases from V and 0 bases from J; bases unmatched to any gene: 3. Germline values: CDR1 SGHKS, CDR2 YYEKEE (reference sequence). The CDR3 sequence is 15 residues long. The table lists this clone with a count of one. This sequence originates from a human donor in good health. Some clones in this sample may be carry-over from other donors' samples. The gene calls are TRBV5-5 and TRBJ2-1, with 8 bases that match TRBD2. Material for sequencing was PBMCs. The CDR3 nucleotides are TGTGCCAGCAGCGAGCGGGGGAGCTCCTACAATGAGCAGTTCTTC. This sequence encodes CASSERGSSYNEQFF.